This note documents a single TCR beta chain sequence. What this receptor recognizes is not known. No clone much larger than this one lies a single base away; base qualities are absent. Within the sample, other DNA sequences also encode this same CDR3. A second Seattle source provided samples from volunteer blood donors who had recovered from COVID-19. Collaborating institutions collected whole blood in K2EDTA tubes following their own protocols. For TCRbeta analysis, collaborator samples were shipped as frozen whole blood, as isolated PBMCs, or as DNA extracted from either sample type. TCRbeta CDR3 regions were amplified from genomic DNA using the immunoSEQ Assay, a bias-controlled multiplex PCR. Per the authors' processing: The number of nucleated cells in each sample was estimated by amplification of reference gene primers within the assay. To quantify the absolute abundance of each unique TCRbeta CDR3 rearrangement, sequence reads were collapsed and filtered. For each sample, productive Simpson clonality was calculated as the square root of Simpson's diversity index over productive rearrangements. Not all clones reach the TCRdb copy of this immuneACCESS table, which keeps in-frame sequences only. Checked studies attribute under half of the gap to unresolved V genes and leave the rest unexplained. Clonal size and the V and J genes are those of that table, whereas D and trimming came from the DNA. In all, the sample holds around 230,000 clones, and around 83% of those were seen once. Under 2.5% of the sample lies in the top ten.

These data come from a study of blood T cell repertoires in COVID-19 (dated by TCRdb to 2018 to 2020). Study-level background: The collaborator samples originated in the United States, Italy and Spain and spanned the acute and convalescent phases of COVID-19. The samples were drawn from the first 160 participants of the ongoing ImmuneRACE study and from roughly 1,300 subjects provided by 6 global collaborators. The dataset comprised deeply sampled blood TCRbeta repertoires from subjects exposed to, actively infected with, or recovered from COVID-19. The sample metadata nearly always contained a de-identified subject ID, COVID-19 status, age in years and sex. The repertoires were released in a freely available public database intended as a resource for research on the immune response to SARS-CoV-2. The prospective study material was composed of cDNA or gDNA derived from T cells, B-cell-depleted T cells, or PBMCs. HLA class I and class II types, where available, came from metadata supplied by the sample provider rather than from assay-based typing.

The full study reports these points: The amount of clinical and demographic metadata varied by source and participant and was provided uncurated.

The TCR originated in a middle-aged man who had recovered from COVID-19. Input material: peripheral blood.

The DNA sequence is given as TGCAGCGTTGGAGGACAGGGATACGAGCAGTACTTC. Its translation reads: CSVGGQGYEQYF. The V and J segments used are TRBV29-1 and TRBJ2-7, with 8 middle bases fitting TRBD1. The germline V gene provides CDR1 SQVTM and CDR2 ANQGSEA. Spanning cysteine to phenylalanine, the CDR3 consists of 12 amino acids. CDR3 DNA is the only sequence kept; it has 36 bases, read in frame from the first base. V is trimmed back by 4 bases and J by 4 bases, and the junction contains 3 bases that no gene match accounts for.